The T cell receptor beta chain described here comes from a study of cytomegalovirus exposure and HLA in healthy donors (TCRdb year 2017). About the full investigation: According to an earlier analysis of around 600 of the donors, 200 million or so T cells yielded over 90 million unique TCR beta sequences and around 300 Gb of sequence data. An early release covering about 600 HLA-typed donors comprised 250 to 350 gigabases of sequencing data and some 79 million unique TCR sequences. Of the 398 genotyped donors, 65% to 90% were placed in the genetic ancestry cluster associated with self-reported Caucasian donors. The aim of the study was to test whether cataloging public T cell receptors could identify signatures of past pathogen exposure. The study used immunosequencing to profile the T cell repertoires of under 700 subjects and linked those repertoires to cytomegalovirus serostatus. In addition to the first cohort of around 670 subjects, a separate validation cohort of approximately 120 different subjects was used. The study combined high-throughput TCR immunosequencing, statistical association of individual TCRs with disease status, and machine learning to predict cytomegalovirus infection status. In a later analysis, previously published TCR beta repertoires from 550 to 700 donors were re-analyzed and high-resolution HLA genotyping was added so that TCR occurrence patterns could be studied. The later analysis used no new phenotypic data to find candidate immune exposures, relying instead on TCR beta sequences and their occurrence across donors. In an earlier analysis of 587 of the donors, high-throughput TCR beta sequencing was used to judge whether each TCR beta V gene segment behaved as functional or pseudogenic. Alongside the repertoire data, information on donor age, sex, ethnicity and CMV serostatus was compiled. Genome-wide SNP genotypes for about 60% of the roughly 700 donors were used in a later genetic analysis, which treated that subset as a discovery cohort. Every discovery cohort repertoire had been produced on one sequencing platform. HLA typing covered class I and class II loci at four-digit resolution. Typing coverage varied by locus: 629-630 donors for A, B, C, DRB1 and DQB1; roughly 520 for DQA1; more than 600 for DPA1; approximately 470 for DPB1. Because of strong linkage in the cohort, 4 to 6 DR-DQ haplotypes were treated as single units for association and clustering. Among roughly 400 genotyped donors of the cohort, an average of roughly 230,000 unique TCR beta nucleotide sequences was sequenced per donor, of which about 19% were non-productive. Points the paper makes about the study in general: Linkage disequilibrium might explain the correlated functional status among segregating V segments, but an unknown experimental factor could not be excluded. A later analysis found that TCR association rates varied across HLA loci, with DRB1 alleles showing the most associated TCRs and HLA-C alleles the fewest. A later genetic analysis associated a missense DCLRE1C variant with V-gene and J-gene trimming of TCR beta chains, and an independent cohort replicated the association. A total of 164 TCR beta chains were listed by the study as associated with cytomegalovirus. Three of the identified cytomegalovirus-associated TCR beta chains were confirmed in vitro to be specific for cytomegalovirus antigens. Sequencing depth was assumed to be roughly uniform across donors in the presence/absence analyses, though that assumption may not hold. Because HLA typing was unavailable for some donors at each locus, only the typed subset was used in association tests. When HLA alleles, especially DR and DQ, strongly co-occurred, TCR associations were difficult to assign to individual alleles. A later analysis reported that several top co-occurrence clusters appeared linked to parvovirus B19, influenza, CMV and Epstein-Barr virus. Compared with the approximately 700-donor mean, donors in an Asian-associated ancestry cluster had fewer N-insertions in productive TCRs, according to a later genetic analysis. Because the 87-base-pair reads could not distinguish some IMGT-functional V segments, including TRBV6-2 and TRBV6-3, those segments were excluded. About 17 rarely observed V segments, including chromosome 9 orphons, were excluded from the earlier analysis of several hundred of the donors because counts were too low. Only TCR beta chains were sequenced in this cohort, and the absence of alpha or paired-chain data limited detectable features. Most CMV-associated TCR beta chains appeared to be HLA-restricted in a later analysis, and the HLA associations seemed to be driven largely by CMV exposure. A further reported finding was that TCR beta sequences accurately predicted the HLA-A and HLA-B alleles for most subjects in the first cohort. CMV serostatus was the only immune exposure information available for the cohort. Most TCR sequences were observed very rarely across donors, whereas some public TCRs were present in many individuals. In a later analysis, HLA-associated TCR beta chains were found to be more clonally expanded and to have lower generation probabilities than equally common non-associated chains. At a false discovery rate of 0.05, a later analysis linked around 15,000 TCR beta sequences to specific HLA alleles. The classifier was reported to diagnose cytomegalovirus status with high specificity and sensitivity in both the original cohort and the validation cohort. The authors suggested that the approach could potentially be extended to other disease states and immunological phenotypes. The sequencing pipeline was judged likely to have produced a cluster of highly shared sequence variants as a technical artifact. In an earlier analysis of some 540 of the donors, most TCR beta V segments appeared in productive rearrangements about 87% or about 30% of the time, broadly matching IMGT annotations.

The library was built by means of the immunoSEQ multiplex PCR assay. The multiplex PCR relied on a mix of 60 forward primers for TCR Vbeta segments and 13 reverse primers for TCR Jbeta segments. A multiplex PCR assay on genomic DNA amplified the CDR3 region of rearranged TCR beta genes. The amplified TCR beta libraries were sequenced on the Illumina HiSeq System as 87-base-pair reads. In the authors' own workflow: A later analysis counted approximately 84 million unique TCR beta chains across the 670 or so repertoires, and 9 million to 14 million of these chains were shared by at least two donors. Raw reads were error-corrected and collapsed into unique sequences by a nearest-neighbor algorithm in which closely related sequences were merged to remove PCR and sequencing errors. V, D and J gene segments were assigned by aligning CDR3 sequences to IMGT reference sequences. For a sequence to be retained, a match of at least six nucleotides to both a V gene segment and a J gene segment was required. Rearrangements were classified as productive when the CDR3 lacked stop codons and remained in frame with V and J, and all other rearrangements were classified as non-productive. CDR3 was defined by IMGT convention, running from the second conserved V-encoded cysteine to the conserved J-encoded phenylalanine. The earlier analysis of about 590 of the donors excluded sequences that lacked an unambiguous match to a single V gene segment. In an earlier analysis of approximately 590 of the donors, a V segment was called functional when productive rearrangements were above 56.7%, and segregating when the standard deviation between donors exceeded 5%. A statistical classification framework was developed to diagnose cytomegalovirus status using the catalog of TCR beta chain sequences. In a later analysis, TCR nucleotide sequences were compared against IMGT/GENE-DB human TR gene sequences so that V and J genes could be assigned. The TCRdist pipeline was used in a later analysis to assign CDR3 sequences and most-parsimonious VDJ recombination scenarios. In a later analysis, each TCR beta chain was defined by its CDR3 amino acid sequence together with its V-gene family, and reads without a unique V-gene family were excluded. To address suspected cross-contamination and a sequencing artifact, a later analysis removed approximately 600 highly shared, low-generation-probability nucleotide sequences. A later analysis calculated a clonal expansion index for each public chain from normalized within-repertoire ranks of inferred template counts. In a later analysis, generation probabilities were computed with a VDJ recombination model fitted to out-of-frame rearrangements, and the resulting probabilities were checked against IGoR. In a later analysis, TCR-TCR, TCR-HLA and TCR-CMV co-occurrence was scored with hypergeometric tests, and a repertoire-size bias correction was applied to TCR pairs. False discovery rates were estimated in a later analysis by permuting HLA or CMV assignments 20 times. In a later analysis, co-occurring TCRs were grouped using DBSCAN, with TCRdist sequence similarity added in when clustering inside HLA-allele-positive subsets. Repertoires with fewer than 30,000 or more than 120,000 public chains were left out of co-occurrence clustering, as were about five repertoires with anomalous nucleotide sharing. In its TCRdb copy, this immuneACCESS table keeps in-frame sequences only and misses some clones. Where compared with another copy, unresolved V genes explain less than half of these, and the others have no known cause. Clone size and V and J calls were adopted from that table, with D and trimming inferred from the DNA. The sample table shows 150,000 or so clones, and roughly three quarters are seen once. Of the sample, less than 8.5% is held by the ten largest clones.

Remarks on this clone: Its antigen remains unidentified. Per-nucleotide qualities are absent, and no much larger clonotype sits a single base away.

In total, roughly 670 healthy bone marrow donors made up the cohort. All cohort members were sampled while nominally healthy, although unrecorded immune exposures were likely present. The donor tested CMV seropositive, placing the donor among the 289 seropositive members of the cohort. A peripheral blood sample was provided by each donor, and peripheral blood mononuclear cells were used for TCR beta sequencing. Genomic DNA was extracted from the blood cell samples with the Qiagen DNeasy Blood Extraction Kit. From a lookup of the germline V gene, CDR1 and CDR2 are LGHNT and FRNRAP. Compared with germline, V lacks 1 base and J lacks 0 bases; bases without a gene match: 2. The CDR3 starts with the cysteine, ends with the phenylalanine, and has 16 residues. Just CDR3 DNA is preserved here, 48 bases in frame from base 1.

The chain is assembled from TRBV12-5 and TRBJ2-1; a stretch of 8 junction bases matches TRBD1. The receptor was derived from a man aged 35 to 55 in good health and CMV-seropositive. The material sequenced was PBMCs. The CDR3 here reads CASGLGQGSSYNEQFF. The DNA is TGTGCTAGTGGTTTGGGACAGGGGAGCTCCTACAATGAGCAGTTCTTC.